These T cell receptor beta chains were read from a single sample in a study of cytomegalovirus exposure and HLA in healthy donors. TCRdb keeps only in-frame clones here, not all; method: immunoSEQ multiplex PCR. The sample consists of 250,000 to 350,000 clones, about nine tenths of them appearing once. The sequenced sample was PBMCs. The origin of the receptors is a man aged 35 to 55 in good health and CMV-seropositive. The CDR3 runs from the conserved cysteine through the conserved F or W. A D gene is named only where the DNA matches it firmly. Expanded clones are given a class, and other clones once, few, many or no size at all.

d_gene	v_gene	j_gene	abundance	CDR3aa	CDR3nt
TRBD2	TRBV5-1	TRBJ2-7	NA	CASSLASSGRGYEQYF	TGCGCCAGCAGCTTGGCCTCTAGCGGGAGGGGTTACGAGCAGTACTTC
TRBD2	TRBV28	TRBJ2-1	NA	CASSLVGGSSYNEQFF	TGTGCCAGCAGTCTCGTTGGCGGGAGCTCCTACAATGAGCAGTTCTTC
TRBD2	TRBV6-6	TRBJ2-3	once	CASLAGDTDTQYF	TGTGCCAGTTTAGCGGGAGACACAGATACGCAGTATTTT
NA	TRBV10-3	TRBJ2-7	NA	CAISALESYEQYF	TGTGCCATCAGCGCGCTTGAGTCCTACGAGCAGTACTTC
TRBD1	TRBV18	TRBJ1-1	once	CASSPRQGGTEAFF	TGTGCCAGCTCACCCCGACAGGGTGGGACTGAAGCTTTCTTT
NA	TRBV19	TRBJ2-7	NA	CASAFQGGTYEQYF	TGTGCCAGTGCGTTCCAGGGGGGCACCTACGAGCAGTACTTC
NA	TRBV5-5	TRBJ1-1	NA	CASSLEQNKAFF	TGTGCCAGCAGCTTGGAACAGAACAAAGCTTTCTTT
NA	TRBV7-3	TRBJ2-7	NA	CASSLGRGEVQYF	TGTGCCAGCAGCTTAGGTCGCGGGGAGGTGCAGTACTTC
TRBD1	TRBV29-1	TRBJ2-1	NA	CSVEATDRGPYNEQFF	TGCAGCGTTGAAGCTACTGACAGGGGTCCCTACAATGAGCAGTTCTTC
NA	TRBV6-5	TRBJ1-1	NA	CASSYSVPGGTEAFF	TGTGCCAGCAGTTACTCGGTCCCCGGGGGCACTGAAGCTTTCTTT
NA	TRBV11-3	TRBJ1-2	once	CASSPLANYGYTF	TGTGCCAGCAGCCCCTTAGCTAACTATGGCTACACCTTC
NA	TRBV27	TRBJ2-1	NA	CATSGGLPQYNEQFF	TGTGCCACCTCCGGCGGGCTACCCCAATACAATGAGCAGTTCTTC
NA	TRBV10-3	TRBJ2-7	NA	CAISLEGSSYEQYF	TGTGCCATCAGTTTGGAGGGCAGCTCCTACGAGCAGTACTTC
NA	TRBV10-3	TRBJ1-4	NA	CAISAGGTNEKLFF	TGTGCCATCAGTGCGGGGGGAACTAATGAAAAACTGTTTTTT
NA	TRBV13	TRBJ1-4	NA	CASSLWGLNEKLFF	TGTGCCAGCAGCTTATGGGGACTTAATGAAAAACTGTTTTTT
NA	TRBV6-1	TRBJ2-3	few	CASSTPGLSDTQYF	TGTGCCAGCAGTACACCGGGACTTTCAGATACGCAGTATTTT
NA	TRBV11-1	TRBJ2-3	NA	CASSLMGAPSTDTQYF	TGTGCCAGCAGCCTGATGGGGGCCCCTAGCACAGATACGCAGTATTTT
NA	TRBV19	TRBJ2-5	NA	CASSLQGSETQYF	TGTGCCAGTAGTTTACAGGGATCAGAGACCCAGTACTTC
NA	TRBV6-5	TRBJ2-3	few	CASSYGGMLGQYF	TGTGCCAGCAGTTATGGAGGGATGCTGGGGCAGTATTTT
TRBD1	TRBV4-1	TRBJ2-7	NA	CASSQGQGEALEQYF	TGCGCCAGCAGCCAGGGACAGGGAGAGGCTCTCGAGCAGTACTTC
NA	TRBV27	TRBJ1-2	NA	CASSTSAGAVNYGYTF	TGTGCCAGCAGTACCTCTGCGGGGGCGGTAAACTATGGCTACACCTTC
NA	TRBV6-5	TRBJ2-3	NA	CASTNGVLTDTQYF	TGTGCCAGCACCAACGGTGTACTCACAGATACGCAGTATTTT
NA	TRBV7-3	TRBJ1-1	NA	CASSFRQNTEAFF	TGTGCCAGCAGCTTCCGACAGAACACTGAAGCTTTCTTT
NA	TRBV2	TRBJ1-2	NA	CASHKTEINYGYTF	TGTGCCAGCCACAAGACGGAGATTAACTATGGCTACACCTTC
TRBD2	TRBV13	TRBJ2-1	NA	CASSFRTSGKGDEQFF	TGTGCCAGCAGCTTTCGGACTAGCGGGAAGGGGGATGAGCAGTTCTTC
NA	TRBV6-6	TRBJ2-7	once	CASREGYEQYF	TGTGCCAGCAGGGAGGGCTACGAGCAGTACTTC
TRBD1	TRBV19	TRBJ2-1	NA	CASSLNTGGGEQFF	TGTGCCAGTAGTCTAAACACAGGGGGCGGTGAGCAGTTCTTC
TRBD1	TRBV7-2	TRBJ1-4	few	CASSSRDRGYEKLFF	TGTGCCAGCAGCAGTAGGGACAGGGGATATGAAAAACTGTTTTTT
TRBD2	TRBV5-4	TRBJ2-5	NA	CASSLWLAGGGETQYF	TGTGCCAGCAGCTTGTGGCTAGCGGGAGGCGGGGAGACCCAGTACTTC
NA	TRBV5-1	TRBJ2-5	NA	CASSLGTEQETQYF	TGCGCCAGCAGCTTGGGTACGGAGCAAGAGACCCAGTACTTC
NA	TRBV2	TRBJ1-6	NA	CASSALSSYNSPLHF	TGTGCCAGCAGTGCTCTGAGCTCCTATAATTCACCCCTCCACTTT
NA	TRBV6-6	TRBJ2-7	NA	CASSQTYEQYF	TGTGCCAGCAGTCAGACCTACGAGCAGTACTTC
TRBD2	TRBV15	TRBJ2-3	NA	CATSSTTSGSLVDTQYF	TGTGCCACCAGCAGCACCACTAGCGGGAGTCTTGTAGATACGCAGTATTTT
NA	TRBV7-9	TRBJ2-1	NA	CASSLQQATNNEQFF	TGTGCCAGCAGCTTACAGCAAGCGACGAACAATGAGCAGTTCTTC
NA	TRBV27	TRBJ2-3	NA	CASTAGKGDFPDTQYF	TGTGCCAGCACCGCGGGCAAGGGGGATTTTCCAGATACGCAGTATTTT
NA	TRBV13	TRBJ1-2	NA	CASSPAQRNYGYTF	TGTGCCAGCAGCCCTGCGCAGCGTAACTATGGCTACACCTTC
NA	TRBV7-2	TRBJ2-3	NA	CASSLVRAGNTDTQYF	TGTGCCAGCAGCTTAGTCCGGGCAGGGAACACAGATACGCAGTATTTT
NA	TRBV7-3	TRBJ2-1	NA	CASGGLLYNEQFF	TGTGCCAGTGGTGGACTGCTCTACAATGAGCAGTTCTTC
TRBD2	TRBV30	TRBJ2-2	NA	CAWSFRTSGRAGGGELFF	TGTGCCTGGAGTTTCCGGACTAGCGGGAGGGCCGGGGGCGGGGAGCTGTTTTTT
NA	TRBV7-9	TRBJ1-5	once	CASSFQGSNQPQHF	TGTGCCAGCAGCTTCCAGGGAAGCAATCAGCCCCAGCATTTT
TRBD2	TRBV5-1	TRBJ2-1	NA	CASSLVVVAGGGNEQFF	TGCGCCAGCAGCTTGGTCGTGGTAGCGGGGGGGGGCAATGAGCAGTTCTTC
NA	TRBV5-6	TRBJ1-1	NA	CASSLTRTRTEAFF	TGTGCCAGCAGCTTGACCAGAACGCGGACTGAAGCTTTCTTT
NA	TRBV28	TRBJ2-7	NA	CASTLDRTPSYEQYF	TGTGCCAGCACCCTCGACAGGACCCCTTCCTACGAGCAGTACTTC
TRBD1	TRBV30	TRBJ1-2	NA	CAWDRQGSGYGYTF	TGTGCCTGGGACCGACAGGGGTCGGGCTATGGCTACACCTTC
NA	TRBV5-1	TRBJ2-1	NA	CASSPFQGTYNEQFF	TGCGCCAGCAGCCCTTTCCAGGGGACCTACAATGAGCAGTTCTTC
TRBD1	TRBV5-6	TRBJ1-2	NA	CASSLVSGTGYGYTF	TGTGCCAGCAGCTTGGTTTCCGGGACAGGCTATGGCTACACCTTC
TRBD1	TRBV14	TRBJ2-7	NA	CASSLWDSVIPGTEQYF	TGTGCCAGCAGCCTTTGGGACAGCGTTATTCCCGGTACGGAGCAGTACTTC
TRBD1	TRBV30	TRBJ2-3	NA	CAWASDRGLWDTQYF	TGTGCCTGGGCTTCGGACAGGGGGCTTTGGGATACGCAGTATTTT
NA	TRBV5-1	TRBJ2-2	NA	CASRYSVGVAGELFF	TGCGCCAGCCGCTACAGTGTCGGGGTGGCCGGGGAGCTGTTTTTT
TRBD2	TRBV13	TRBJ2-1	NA	CASSLAGTSGLYNEQFF	TGTGCCAGCAGCTTAGCCGGGACTAGCGGGCTTTACAATGAGCAGTTCTTC